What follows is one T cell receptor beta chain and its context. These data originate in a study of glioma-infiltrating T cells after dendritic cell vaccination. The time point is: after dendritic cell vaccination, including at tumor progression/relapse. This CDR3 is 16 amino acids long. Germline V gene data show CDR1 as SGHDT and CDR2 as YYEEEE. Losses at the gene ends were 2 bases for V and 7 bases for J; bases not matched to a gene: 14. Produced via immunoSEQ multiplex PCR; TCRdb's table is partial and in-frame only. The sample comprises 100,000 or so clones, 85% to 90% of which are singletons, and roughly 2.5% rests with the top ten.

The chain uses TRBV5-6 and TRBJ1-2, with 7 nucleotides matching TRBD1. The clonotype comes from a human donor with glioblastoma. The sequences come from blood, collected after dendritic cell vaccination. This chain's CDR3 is CASSFDPTGISSGYTF. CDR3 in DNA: TGTGCCAGCAGCTTCGATCCGACAGGGATCTCGAGTGGCTACACCTTC.